These 7 T cell receptor beta chains share one sample of origin, sequenced in a study of response to subunit inactivated influenza vaccine. TCRdb itself ran the RT-PCR reads through MiXCR, one entry per CDR3 protein. The data contain 500,000 to 600,000 distinct CDR3 sequences, 10% to 15% of them singletons. The sequencing here drew on PBMCs from blood, taken more than 35 days after vaccination. The source is a man aged 45-60 years who received an inactivated influenza vaccine.

This clonotype occurred a few times. This chain links TRBV29-1 with TRBJ2-1, with TRBD1 matching 8 bases. Germline values: CDR1 SQVTM, CDR2 ANQGSEA. The CDR3 sequence is 15 residues long. Losses at the gene ends were 6 bases for V and 12 bases for J; bases not matched to a gene: 19. This chain's CDR3 is CSVDKTGGGVMMQFF. DNA for the CDR3: TGCAGCGTAGATAAAACAGGGGGAGGAGTAATGATGCAGTTCTTC.

The chain employs TRBV12-3 or TRBV12-4 and TRBJ1-2; no clear D. V was shortened by 3 bases and J by 4 bases, with 12 bases between the two germline ends. CDR3 size: 14 residues. The CDR3 here is CASSFPGGSYGYTF. CDR3 bases: TGTGCCAGCAGTTTCCCTGGAGGTAGCTATGGCTACACCTTC.

This clonotype was seen ten or more times. V and J are TRBV4-2 and TRBJ2-3, with D perhaps matching TRBD1 (6 bases). This CDR3 comprises 16 residues. V lost 0 bases to trimming and J lost 6 bases, with 16 bases between them. Germline assignment: CDR1 LGHNA and CDR2 YNFKEQ. DNA for the CDR3: TGTGCCAGCAGCCAAGACGGGACAAGATCGCTCGATACGCAGTATTTT. Encoded protein: CASSQDGTRSLDTQYF.

This clonotype was recorded many times. The V and J genes are TRBV12-3 or TRBV12-4 and TRBJ1-5, with D possibly matching TRBD1 (5 bases). This CDR3 contains 15 residues. The V end was cut by 6 bases, the J end by 0 bases, with 12 bases between. The CDR3 loop is CASSRDGYSNQPQHF. DNA of the CDR3: TGTGCCAGCAGCAGGGACGGATATAGCAATCAGCCCCAGCATTTT.

This clonotype was observed a handful of times. This chain joins TRBV25-1 and TRBJ2-2; 7 bases line up with TRBD1. The V and J ends lost 2 bases and 3 bases, in that order; junction bases with no gene match: 6. Germline V CDR1 and CDR2: MGHDK, SYGVNS. CDR3 length: 16 amino acids. The CDR3 is CASSERQGSDTGELFF. The CDR3 DNA follows: TGTGCCAGCAGTGAACGACAGGGATCGGACACCGGGGAGCTGTTTTTT.

Many counts were recorded for this clonotype. The genes are TRBV10-3 and TRBJ2-5, with D perhaps TRBD1 (5 bases). From germline, CDR1 is ENHRY and CDR2 SYGVKD. This CDR3 spans 12 amino acids. V lost 11 bases to trimming and J lost 4 bases, with 14 bases between them. The CDR3 loop is CAAAGLGETQYF. The DNA of the CDR3 is TGTGCCGCCGCAGGGCTTGGAGAGACCCAGTACTTC.

This clonotype was picked up many times. V and J are TRBV2 and TRBJ1-1, with D unresolved. CDR1 and CDR2 (germline): SNHLY, FYNNEI. V was shortened by 7 bases and J by 1 base, with 10 bases between the two germline ends. This CDR3 has 13 residues. The CDR3 sequence is CASKGGENTEAFF. The CDR3 DNA is TGTGCCAGCAAAGGCGGGGAGAACACTGAAGCTTTCTTT.